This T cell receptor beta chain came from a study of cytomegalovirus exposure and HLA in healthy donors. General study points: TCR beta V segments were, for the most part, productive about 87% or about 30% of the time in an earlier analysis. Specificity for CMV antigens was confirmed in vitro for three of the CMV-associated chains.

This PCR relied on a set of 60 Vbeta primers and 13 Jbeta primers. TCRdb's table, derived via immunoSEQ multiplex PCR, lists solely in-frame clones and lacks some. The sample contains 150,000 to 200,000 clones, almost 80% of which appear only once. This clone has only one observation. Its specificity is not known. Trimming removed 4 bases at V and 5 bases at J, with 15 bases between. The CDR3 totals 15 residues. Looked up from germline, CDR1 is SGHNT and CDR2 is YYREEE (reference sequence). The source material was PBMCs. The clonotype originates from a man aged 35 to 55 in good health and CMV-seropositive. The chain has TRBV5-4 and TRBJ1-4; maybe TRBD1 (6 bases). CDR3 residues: CASSGGGQLNEKLFF. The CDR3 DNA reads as TGTGCCAGCAGCGGCGGGGGCCAGTTAAATGAAAAACTGTTTTTT.